The 6 T cell receptor beta chains reported below all come from one sample, sequenced in a study of cytomegalovirus exposure and HLA in healthy donors. Vbeta (60) and Jbeta (13) primers were used in the PCR. Clones were read by immunoSEQ multiplex PCR, and TCRdb kept only the in-frame ones, dropping some. The sample includes about 140,000 clones, 80% seen only once; the top ten take over 13%. The sequenced material came from PBMCs. The receptor set was obtained from a woman aged 40 to 49 in good health and CMV-seronegative.

This clone was observed once. This chain uses TRBV14 with TRBJ1-2; D remains ambiguous. Germline V gene sequence: CDR1 SGHDN, CDR2 FVKESK. The CDR3 totals 11 residues. The V end lost 9 bases, the J end lost 3 bases, and 8 bases lay between the germline ends. As DNA, the CDR3 is TGTGCCAGATATGTGTACTATGGCTACACCTTC. This encodes CARYVYYGYTF.

With respect to this clone: A read error may account for a junction end that differs from germline. The chain uses TRBV28 and TRBJ1-1; D is ambiguous. This CDR3 is 14 amino acids long. Germline CDR1 reads MDHEN; CDR2 reads SYDVKM. The CDR3 reads CASSLRPDAGPVEF. DNA for the CDR3: TGTGCCAGCAGTTTAAGACCTGACGCAGGTCCGGTAGAGTTT.

The rearrangement uses TRBV28 and TRBJ2-1; TRBD1 matches 8 bases. V was pared by 3 bases and J by 8 bases, with 12 bases of the junction left unmatched. Germline CDR1 and CDR2: MDHEN and SYDVKM. This CDR3 region has 16 residues. The CDR3 reads CASSLYGQGRFDEQFF. As DNA, the CDR3 is TGTGCCAGCAGTTTGTACGGACAGGGACGGTTCGATGAGCAGTTCTTC.

This chain joins TRBV15 and TRBJ1-1; D is uncertain. The V and J ends lost 0 bases and 4 bases respectively, with 12 bases between them. CDR1 is LNHNV and CDR2 is YYDKDF in the germline V gene (reference sequence). The CDR3 is 15 amino acids. CDR3 residues: CATSREPRGPTEAFF. Here the CDR3 DNA reads TGTGCCACCAGCAGAGAGCCCAGAGGCCCCACTGAAGCTTTCTTT.

This chain connects TRBV29-1 to TRBJ1-2; no firm D call. Trimming left V 3 bases short and J 7 bases short, with 12 bases between. This CDR3 contains 12 residues. CDR1 SQVTM and CDR2 ANQGSEA come from the germline V gene. CDR3 protein: CSVDGPAGGYTF. CDR3 nucleotides: TGCAGCGTTGATGGCCCGGCGGGTGGCTACACCTTC.

As to this clone: The sample contains more than one DNA sequence encoding this CDR3. The CDR3 loop reads CASSLGQGAYEQYF. DNA of the CDR3: TGTGCCAGCAGTTTGGGGCAGGGGGCCTACGAGCAGTACTTC. V gene TRBV27 combines with J gene TRBJ2-7; TRBD1 matches at 7 bases. This CDR3 spans 14 amino acids. Per the germline V gene, CDR1 is MNHEY and CDR2 is SMNVEV (reference sequence). Losses at the gene ends were 3 bases for V and 2 bases for J; bases not matched to a gene: 4.